In this sample, the clone carrying this T cell receptor beta chain turned up once. Germline V gene data show CDR1 as SQVTM and CDR2 as ANQGSEA. The V end lost 8 bases, the J end lost 0 bases, and 13 bases lay between the germline ends. The length of the CDR3 is 13 residues. The source of the sample is a study of T cell repertoires in aging, cancer and after chemotherapy. Peripheral blood genomic DNA, not sorted cells or RNA, was the template. Rearranged V-D-J TRB sequences were amplified with a mixed TRB-A/B primer pool. One entry per CDR3 protein results from TCRdb running MiXCR on the multiplex PCR reads. The sample has several thousand distinct CDR3 sequences, less than 70% seen once.

The V gene is TRBV29-1, the J gene TRBJ2-5; D is possibly TRBD2 (6 bases). This receptor was obtained from a human donor with a solid tumor. The sequenced sample was blood. Here the CDR3 DNA reads TGCAGCACCGGGACTGAGTACCAAGAGACCCAGTACTTC. Amino acids: CSTGTEYQETQYF.